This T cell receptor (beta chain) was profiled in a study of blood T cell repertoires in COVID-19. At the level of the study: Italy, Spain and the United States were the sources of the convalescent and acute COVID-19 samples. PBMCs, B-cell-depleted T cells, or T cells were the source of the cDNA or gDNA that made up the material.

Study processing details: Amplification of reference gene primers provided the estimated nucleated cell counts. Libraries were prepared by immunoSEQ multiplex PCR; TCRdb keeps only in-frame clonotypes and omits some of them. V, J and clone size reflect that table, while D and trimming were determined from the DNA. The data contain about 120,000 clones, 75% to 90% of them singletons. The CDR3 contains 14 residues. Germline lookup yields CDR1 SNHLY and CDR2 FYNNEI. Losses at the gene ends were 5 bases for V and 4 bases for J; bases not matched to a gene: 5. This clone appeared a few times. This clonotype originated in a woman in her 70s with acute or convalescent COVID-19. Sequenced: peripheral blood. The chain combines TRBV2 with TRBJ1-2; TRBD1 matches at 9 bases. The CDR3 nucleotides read TGTGCCAGCAGTTTGGACAGGGGAGGCTATGGCTACACCTTC. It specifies CASSLDRGGYGYTF.